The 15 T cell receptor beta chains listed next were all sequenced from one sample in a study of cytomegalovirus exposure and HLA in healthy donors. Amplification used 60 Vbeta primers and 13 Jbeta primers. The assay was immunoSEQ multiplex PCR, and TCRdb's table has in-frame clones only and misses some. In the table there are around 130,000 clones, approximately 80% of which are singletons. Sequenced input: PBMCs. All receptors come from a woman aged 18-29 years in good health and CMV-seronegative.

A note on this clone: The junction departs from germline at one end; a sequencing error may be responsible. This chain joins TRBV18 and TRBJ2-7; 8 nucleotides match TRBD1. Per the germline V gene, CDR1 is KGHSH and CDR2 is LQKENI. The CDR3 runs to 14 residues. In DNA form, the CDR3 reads TGTGCCAGCTCGCCACGGACAGGGCTTGGAGAGCAGTACTTC. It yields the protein CASSPRTGLGEQYF.

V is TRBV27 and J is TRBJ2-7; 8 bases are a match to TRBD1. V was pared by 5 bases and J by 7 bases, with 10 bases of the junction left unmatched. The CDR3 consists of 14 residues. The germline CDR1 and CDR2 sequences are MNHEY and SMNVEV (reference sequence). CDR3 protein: CASSRSDRAEEQYF. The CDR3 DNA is TGTGCCAGCAGTCGATCGGACAGGGCGGAAGAGCAGTACTTC.

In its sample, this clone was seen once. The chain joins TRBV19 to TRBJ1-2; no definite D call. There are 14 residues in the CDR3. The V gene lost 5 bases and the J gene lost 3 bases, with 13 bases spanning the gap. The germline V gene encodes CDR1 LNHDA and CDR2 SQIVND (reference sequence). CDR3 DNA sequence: TGTGCCAGTAGTCTCGCGGGCGTTGACTATGGCTACACCTTC. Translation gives CASSLAGVDYGYTF.

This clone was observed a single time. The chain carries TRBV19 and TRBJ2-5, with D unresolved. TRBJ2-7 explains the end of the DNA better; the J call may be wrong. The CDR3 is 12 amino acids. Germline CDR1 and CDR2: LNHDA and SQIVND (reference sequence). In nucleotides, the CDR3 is TGTGCCAGTAAATCGGACTCCTACGAGCAGTACTTC. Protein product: CASKSDSYEQYF.

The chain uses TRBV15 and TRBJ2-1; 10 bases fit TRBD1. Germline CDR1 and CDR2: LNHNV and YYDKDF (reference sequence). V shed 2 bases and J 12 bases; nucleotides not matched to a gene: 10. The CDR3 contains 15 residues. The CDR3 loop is CATSRQTGGALGQFF. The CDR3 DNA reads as TGTGCCACCAGCAGACAGACAGGGGGCGCTTTGGGGCAGTTCTTC.

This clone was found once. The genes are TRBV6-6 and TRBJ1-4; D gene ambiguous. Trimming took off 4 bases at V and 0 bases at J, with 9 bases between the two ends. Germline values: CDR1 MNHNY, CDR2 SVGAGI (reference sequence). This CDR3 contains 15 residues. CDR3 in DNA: TGTGCCAGCAGTTCCCCGGGGACAACTAATGAAAAACTGTTTTTT. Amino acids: CASSSPGTTNEKLFF.

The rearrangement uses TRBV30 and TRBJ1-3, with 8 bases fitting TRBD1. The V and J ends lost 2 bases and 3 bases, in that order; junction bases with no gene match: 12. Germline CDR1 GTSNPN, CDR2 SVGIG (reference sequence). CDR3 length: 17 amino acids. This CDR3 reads CAWSTLRGQVHGNTIYF. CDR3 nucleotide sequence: TGTGCCTGGAGTACACTCCGGGGACAGGTACATGGAAACACCATATATTTT.

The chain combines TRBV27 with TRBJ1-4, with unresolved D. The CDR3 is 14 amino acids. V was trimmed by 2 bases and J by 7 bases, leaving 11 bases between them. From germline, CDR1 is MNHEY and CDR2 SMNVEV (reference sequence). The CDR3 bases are TGTGCCAGCAGTTTAAGAGGGAACGGTGAAAAACTGTTTTTT. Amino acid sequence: CASSLRGNGEKLFF.

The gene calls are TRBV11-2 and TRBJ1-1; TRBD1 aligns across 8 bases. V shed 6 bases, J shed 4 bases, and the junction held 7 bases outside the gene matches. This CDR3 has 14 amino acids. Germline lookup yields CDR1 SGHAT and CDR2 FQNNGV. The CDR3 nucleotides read TGTGCCAGCAGGTTGGACAGGGAGGTCACTGAAGCTTTCTTT. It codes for CASRLDREVTEAFF.

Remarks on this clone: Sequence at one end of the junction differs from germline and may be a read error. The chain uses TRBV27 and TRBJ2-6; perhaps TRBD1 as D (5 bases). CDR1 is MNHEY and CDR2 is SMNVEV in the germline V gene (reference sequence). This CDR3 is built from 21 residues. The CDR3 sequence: CASSFSFIQLTQYSGANGLTF. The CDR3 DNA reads TGTGCCAGCAGTTTCAGCTTCATACAGCTTACCCAGTACTCTGGGGCCAACGGCCTGACTTTC.

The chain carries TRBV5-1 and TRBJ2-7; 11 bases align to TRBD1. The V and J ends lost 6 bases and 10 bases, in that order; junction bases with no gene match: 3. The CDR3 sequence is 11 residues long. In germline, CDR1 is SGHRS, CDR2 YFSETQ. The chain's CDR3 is CASTGTGGQYF. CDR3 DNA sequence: TGCGCCAGCACCGGGACAGGGGGACAGTACTTC. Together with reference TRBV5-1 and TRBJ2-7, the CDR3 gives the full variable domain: KAGVTQTPRYLIKTRGQQVTLSCSPISGHRSVSWYQQTPGQGLQFLFEYFSETQRNKGNFPGRFSGRQFSNSRSEMNVSTLELGDSALYLCASTGTGGQYFGPGTRLTVT.

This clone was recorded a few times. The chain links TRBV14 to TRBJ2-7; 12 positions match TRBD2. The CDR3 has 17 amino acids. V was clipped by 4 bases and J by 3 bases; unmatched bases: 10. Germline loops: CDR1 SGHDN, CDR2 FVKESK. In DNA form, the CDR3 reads TGTGCCAGCAGCCCTCTGACTAGCGGGAGATTTCTCTACGAGCAGTACTTC. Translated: CASSPLTSGRFLYEQYF.

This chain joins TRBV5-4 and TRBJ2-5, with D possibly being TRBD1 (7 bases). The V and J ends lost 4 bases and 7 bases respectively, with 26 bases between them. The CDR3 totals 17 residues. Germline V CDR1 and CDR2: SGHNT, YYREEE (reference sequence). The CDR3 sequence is CASSGAEGAALVGTQYF. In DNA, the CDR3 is TGTGCCAGCAGCGGGGCGGAGGGGGCGGCCTTGGTGGGGACCCAGTACTTC.

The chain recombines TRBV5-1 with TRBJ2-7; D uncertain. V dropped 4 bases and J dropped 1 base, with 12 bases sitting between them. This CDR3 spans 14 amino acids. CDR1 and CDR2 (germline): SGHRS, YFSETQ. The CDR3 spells CASSPGDDSYEQYF. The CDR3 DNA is TGCGCCAGCAGCCCAGGCGATGATTCCTACGAGCAGTACTTC.

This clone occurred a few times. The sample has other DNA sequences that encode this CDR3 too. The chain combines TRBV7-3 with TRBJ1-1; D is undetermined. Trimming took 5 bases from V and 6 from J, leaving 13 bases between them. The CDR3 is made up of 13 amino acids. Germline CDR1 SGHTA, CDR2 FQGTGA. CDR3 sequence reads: CASSTGLGAEAFF. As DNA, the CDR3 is TGTGCCAGCAGCACCGGACTGGGCGCTGAAGCTTTCTTT.